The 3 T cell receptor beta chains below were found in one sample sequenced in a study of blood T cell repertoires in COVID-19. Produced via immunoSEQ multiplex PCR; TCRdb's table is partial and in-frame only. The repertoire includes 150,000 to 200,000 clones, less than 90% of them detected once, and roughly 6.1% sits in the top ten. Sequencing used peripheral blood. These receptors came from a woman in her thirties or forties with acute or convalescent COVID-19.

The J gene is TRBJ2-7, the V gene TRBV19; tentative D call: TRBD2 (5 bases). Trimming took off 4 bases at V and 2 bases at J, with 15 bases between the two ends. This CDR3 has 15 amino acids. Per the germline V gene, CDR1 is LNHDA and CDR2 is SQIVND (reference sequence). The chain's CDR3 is CASSNGLEVPYEQYF. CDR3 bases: TGTGCCAGTAGTAACGGACTGGAGGTTCCCTACGAGCAGTACTTC.

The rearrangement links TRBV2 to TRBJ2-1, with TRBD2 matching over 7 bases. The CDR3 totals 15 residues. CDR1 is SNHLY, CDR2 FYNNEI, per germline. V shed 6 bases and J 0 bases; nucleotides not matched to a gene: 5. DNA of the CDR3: TGTGCCAGCAGGGACGGGGGGAGCTCCTACAATGAGCAGTTCTTC. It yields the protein CASRDGGSSYNEQFF.

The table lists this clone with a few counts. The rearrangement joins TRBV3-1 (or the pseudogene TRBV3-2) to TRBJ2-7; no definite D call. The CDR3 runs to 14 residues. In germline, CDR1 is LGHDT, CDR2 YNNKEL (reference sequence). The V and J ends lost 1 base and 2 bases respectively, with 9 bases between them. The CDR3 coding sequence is TGTGCCAGCAGCCAAGGAGGCAGCACCTACGAGCAGTACTTC. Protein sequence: CASSQGGSTYEQYF.